This T cell receptor (beta chain) came from a study of regulatory T cells in long-lasting Graves disease. Time point defined: persistent/refractory GD, antithyroid drugs over 5 years with positive TRAb. PBMCs provided the RNA from which the TCR library was made. Through Arm-PCR of CDR3 regions and iRepertoire HTBI primers, TCR beta libraries were built. TCRdb reprocessed the multiplex PCR reads via MiXCR and lists one record per CDR3 protein. The table lists some 470,000 distinct CDR3 sequences, roughly 21% of them singletons. The count of this clonotype is one. V lost 3 bases and J 4 bases, leaving 15 bases between the germline ends. CDR3 length: 15 amino acids. Looked up from germline, CDR1 is KGHSH and CDR2 is LQKENI.

The chain joins TRBV18 to TRBJ1-2; no clear D. The origin of this receptor is a female donor with Graves disease. The source was peripheral blood mononuclear cells (PBMCs), collected when the disease was refractory, from a patient treated with antithyroid drugs. This CDR3 reads CASSPSREQPYGYTF. CDR3 sequence (DNA): TGTGCCAGCTCACCTTCAAGGGAACAGCCCTATGGCTACACCTTC.